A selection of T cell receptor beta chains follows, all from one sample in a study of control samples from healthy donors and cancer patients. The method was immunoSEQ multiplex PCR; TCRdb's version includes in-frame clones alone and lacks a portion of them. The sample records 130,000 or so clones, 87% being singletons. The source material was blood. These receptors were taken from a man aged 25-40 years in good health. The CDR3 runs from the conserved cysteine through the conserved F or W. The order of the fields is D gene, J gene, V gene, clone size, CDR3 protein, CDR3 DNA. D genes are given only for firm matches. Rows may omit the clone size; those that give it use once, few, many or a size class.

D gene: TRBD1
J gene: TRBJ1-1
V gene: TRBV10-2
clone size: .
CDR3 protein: CASRRGQRLMNTEAFF
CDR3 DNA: TGCGCCAGCAGAAGGGGACAGCGCCTTATGAACACTGAAGCTTTCTTT

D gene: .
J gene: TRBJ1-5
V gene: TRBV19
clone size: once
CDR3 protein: CASSIQGEGNQPQHF
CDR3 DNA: TGTGCCAGTAGTATTCAAGGGGAAGGCAATCAGCCCCAGCATTTT

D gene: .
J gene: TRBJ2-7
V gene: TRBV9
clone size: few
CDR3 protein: CASSVGRGQNEQYF
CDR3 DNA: TGTGCCAGCAGCGTAGGTCGGGGGCAGAACGAGCAGTACTTC

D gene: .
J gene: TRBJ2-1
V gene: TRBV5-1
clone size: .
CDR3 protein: CASSLAGHLGNEQFF
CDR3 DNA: TGCGCCAGCAGCTTGGCGGGGCATTTGGGGAATGAGCAGTTCTTC

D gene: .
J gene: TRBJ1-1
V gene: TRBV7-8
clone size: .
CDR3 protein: CASSLVGAVNTEAFF
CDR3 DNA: TGTGCCAGCTCCTTGGTGGGGGCGGTGAACACTGAAGCTTTCTTT

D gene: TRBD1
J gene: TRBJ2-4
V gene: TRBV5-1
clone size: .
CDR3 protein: CASSLVAPGQGKNIQYF
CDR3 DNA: TGCGCCAGCAGCTTGGTGGCCCCCGGACAGGGGAAAAACATTCAGTACTTC

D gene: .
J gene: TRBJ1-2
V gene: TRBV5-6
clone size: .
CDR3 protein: CASSLGEGRYGYTF
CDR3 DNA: TGTGCCAGCAGTCTCGGGGAGGGCCGGTACGGCTACACCTTC

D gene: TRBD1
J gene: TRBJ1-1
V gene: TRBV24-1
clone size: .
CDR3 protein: CATTAGGNTEAFF
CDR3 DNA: TGTGCCACCACGGCAGGGGGAAACACTGAAGCTTTCTTT

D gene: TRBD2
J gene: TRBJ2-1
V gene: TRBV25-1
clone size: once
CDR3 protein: CASSDGTSLSYNEQFF
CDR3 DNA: TGTGCCAGCAGTGATGGGACTAGCTTGTCCTACAATGAGCAGTTCTTC

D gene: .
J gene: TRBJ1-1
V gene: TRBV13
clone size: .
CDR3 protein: CASSPQMGGNTEAFF
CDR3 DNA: TGTGCCAGCAGCCCCCAAATGGGGGGGAACACTGAAGCTTTCTTT

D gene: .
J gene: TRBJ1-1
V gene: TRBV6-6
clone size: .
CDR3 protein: CASSYADTGGEAFF
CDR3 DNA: TGTGCCAGCAGTTACGCCGATACCGGGGGAGAAGCTTTCTTT

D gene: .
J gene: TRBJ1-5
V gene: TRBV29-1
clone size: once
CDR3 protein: CSVGGTSFDQPQHF
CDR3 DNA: TGCAGCGTTGGGGGGACTTCCTTTGATCAGCCCCAGCATTTT

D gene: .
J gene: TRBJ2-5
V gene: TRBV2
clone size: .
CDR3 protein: CASSVNSEETQYF
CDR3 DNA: TGTGCCAGCAGTGTAAACAGTGAAGAGACCCAGTACTTC

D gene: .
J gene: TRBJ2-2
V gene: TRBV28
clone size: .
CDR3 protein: CASSLGGGASGELFF
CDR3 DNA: TGTGCCAGCAGTTTAGGAGGGGGCGCTTCCGGGGAGCTGTTTTTT

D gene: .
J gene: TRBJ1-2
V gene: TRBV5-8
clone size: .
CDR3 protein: CASSLAGSANYGYTF
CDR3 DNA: TGTGCCAGCAGCTTGGCAGGATCAGCTAACTATGGCTACACCTTC

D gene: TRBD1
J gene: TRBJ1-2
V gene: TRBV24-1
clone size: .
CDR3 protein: CAPSGGGGTGDYGYTF
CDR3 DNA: TGTGCCCCCAGTGGAGGGGGGGGGACAGGTGACTATGGCTACACCTTC

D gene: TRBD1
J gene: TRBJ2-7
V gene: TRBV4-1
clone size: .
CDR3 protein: CASSPYDRDYEQYF
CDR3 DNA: TGCGCCAGCAGCCCATATGACAGGGACTACGAGCAGTACTTC

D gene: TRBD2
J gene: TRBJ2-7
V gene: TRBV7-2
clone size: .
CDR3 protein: CASSPGTSGREEQYF
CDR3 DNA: TGTGCCAGCAGCCCTGGGACTAGCGGGAGGGAGGAGCAGTACTTC

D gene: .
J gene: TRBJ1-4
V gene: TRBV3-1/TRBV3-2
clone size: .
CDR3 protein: CASSQKRQAVNEKLFF
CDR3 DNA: TGTGCCAGCAGCCAAAAACGACAGGCGGTTAATGAAAAACTGTTTTTT

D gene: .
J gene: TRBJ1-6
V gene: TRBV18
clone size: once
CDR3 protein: CASSPEQLSNSPLHF
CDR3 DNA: TGTGCCAGCTCACCAGAACAGCTAAGTAATTCACCCCTCCACTTT

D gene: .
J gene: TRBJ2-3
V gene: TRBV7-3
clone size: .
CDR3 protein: CASSLDGFYTDTQYF
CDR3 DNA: TGTGCCAGCAGCTTAGACGGGTTTTACACAGATACGCAGTATTTT

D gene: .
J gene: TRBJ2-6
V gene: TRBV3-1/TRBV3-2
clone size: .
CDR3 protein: CASSQTVSGANVLTF
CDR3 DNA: TGTGCCAGCAGCCAAACCGTCTCTGGGGCCAACGTCCTGACTTTC

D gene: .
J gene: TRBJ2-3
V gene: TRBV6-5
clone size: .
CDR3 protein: CASSTPTSDTQYF
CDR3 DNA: TGTGCCAGCAGTACCCCGACCTCAGATACGCAGTATTTT

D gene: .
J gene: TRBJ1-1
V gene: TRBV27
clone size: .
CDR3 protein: CASSPLRVNTEAFF
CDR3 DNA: TGTGCCAGCAGTCCCCTGCGGGTGAACACTGAAGCTTTCTTT

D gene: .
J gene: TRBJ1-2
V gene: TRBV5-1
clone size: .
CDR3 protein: CASSLRGDDGYTF
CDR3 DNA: TGCGCCAGCAGCTTGAGGGGGGACGATGGCTACACCTTC

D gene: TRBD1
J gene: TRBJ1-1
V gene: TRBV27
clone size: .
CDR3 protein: CASIKWTGPNTEAFF
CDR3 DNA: TGTGCCAGCATCAAATGGACAGGGCCGAACACTGAAGCTTTCTTT

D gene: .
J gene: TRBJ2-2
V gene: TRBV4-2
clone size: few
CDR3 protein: CASSHAGPNTGELFF
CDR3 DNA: TGTGCCAGCAGCCACGCGGGACCAAACACCGGGGAGCTGTTTTTT

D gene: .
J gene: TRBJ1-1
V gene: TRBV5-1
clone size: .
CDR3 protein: CASRGHTEAFF
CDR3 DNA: TGCGCCAGCAGGGGTCACACTGAAGCTTTCTTT

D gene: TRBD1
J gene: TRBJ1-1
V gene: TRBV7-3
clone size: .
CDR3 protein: CASSLQGASTEAFF
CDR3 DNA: TGTGCCAGCAGCTTACAGGGGGCGTCCACTGAAGCTTTCTTT

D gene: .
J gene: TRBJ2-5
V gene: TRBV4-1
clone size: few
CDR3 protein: CASSQRTGAGETQYF
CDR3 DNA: TGCGCCAGCAGCCAACGGACCGGGGCGGGGGAGACCCAGTACTTC

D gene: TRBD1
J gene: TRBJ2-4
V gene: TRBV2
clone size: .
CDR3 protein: CASSLGQGGRYF
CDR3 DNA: TGTGCCAGCAGCCTTGGACAGGGCGGGCGGTACTTC

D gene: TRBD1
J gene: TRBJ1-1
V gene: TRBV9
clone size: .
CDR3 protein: CASSPWDRGETEAFF
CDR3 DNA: TGTGCCAGCAGCCCGTGGGACAGGGGAGAAACTGAAGCTTTCTTT